What follows are 3 T cell receptor beta chains derived from one specimen sequenced in a study of OX40 agonist ivuxolimab in advanced cancers. The protocol was immunoSEQ multiplex PCR, while the TCRdb copy is restricted to in-frame clones and leaves out a portion. Of tens of thousands of clones in the sample, 90% to 95% were seen once. The input for sequencing was CD4+ or CD8+ T cells sorted from blood, taken in a trial of the OX40 agonist ivuxolimab. Source of these receptors: an adult with an advanced solid tumor such as melanoma, head and neck, liver or kidney cancer.

The CDR3 nucleotides are TGTGCCAGCAGCTTAGTCCAGGGCACTGAAGCTTTCTTT. Protein: CASSLVQGTEAFF. The chain couples TRBV7-2 to TRBJ1-1, with D maybe TRBD1 (5 bases). CDR3 length equals 13 residues. Trimming cost V 1 base and J 4 bases, with 7 bases left between them. Per germline, CDR1 SGHTA and CDR2 FQGNSA.

The chain combines TRBV5-1 with TRBJ1-3; D call uncertain. V lost 0 bases and J lost 4, with 8 bases in between. CDR3 length equals 14 residues. Germline assignment: CDR1 SGHRS and CDR2 YFSETQ. The CDR3 spells CASSLEGPGNTIYF. CDR3 sequence (DNA): TGCGCCAGCAGCTTGGAGGGCCCCGGAAACACCATATATTTT.

V usage is TRBV28 and J usage is TRBJ2-1, with 10 bases identical to TRBD2. In germline, CDR1 is MDHEN, CDR2 SYDVKM. The CDR3 sequence is 15 residues long. V was pared by 6 bases and J by 7 bases, with 9 bases of the junction left unmatched. CDR3 residues: CASSLAGDWWNEQFF. The CDR3 DNA is TGTGCCAGCAGCCTAGCGGGAGATTGGTGGAATGAGCAGTTCTTC.